Presented here are 27 T cell receptor beta chains from one specimen sequenced in a study of blood T cell repertoires in COVID-19. TCRdb's table, derived via immunoSEQ multiplex PCR, lists solely in-frame clones and lacks some. The sample carries approximately 200,000 clones, approximately 85% recorded once. Specimen: peripheral blood. The receptors here all came from a man aged 55 to 70 with acute or convalescent COVID-19.

CDR3 residues: CASSVQGRGATNEKLFF. The CDR3 region has the DNA TGTGCCAGTAGTGTACAGGGACGGGGGGCAACTAATGAAAAACTGTTTTTT. The chain uses TRBV19 and TRBJ1-4, with D tentatively TRBD1 (6 bases). With 5 bases removed from V and 0 bases from J, the gap between germline ends came to 16 bases. The CDR3 runs to 17 residues. CDR1 and CDR2 from the germline V gene are LNHDA and SQIVND (reference sequence).

The chain has TRBV7-8 and TRBJ2-3; the D is unclear. This CDR3 is 12 amino acids long. In germline, CDR1 is SGHVS, CDR2 FQNEAQ. Deletions cut 8 bases from V and 2 bases from J, with 8 bases between. The CDR3 DNA reads as TGTGCCAGCGCGGTATTCACAGATACGCAGTATTTT. Translating gives CASAVFTDTQYF.

The CDR3 sequence: CASSRDRDFGEQYF. The CDR3 region has the DNA TGTGCCAGCAGCAGAGACAGGGATTTCGGGGAGCAGTACTTC. The chain is built from TRBV5-6 and TRBJ2-7; 7 bases line up with TRBD1. This CDR3 contains 14 residues. In germline, CDR1 is SGHDT, CDR2 YYEEEE. J lost 7 bases, V lost 4 bases, and 11 bases had no gene match.

This sequence joins TRBV29-1 and TRBJ2-7, with D tentatively TRBD2 (5 bases). The CDR3 length is 13 residues. Trimming removed 1 base at V and 4 bases at J, with 11 bases between. CDR1 and CDR2 (germline): SQVTM, ANQGSEA. CDR3 coding DNA: TGCAGCGTTGAAGCGGGAAATAGGTACGAGCAGTACTTC. This encodes CSVEAGNRYEQYF.

Note on this clone: Other DNA sequences within the sample encode an identical CDR3. In DNA, the CDR3 is TGTGCCAGCAGTCCGCCTACAGGGAATAATTCACCCCTCCACTTT. Translated: CASSPPTGNNSPLHF. The chain carries TRBV28 and TRBJ1-6; D might be TRBD1 (6 bases). The CDR3 consists of 15 residues. Germline V gene sequence: CDR1 MDHEN, CDR2 SYDVKM. Trimming took 5 bases from V and 5 from J, leaving 13 bases between them.

The chain carries TRBV20-1 and TRBJ2-7, with D maybe TRBD2 (5 bases). CDR3 size: 11 residues. V lost 6 bases to trimming and J lost 3 bases, with 9 bases between them. Germline V gene sequence: CDR1 DFQATT, CDR2 SNEGSKA (reference sequence). This CDR3 reads CSAPRDYEQYF. CDR3 DNA sequence: TGCAGTGCGCCACGGGACTACGAGCAGTACTTC.

CDR3 nucleotides: TGTGCCAGCAGTTTTTCACTGGTGAACTATGGCTACACCTTC. Its translation: CASSFSLVNYGYTF. The chain employs TRBV28 and TRBJ1-2; D remains unclear. Per germline, CDR1 MDHEN and CDR2 SYDVKM. V lost 3 bases, J lost 2 bases, and 10 bases lay in between. The CDR3 loop spans 14 amino acids.

The rearrangement joins TRBV7-9 to TRBJ1-1; D is unresolved. Trimming stripped 5 bases from V and 6 bases from J, with 4 bases between. The germline V gene encodes CDR1 SEHNR and CDR2 FQNEAQ (reference sequence). This CDR3 comprises 10 residues. The DNA for the CDR3 is TGTGCCAGCAGCCTCCCTGAAGCTTTCTTT. The encoded protein is CASSLPEAFF.

This clone has a single count. The chain joins TRBV5-1 to TRBJ2-1; 8 bases map to TRBD1. Trimming at V came to 6 bases and at J to 4 bases, leaving 12 bases not matched to a gene. Looked up from germline, CDR1 is SGHRS and CDR2 is YFSETQ. The CDR3 runs 16 residues. The CDR3 DNA reads as TGCGCCAGCAACCGTAAGACAGGGGCGATTTACAATGAGCAGTTCTTC. It specifies CASNRKTGAIYNEQFF. Full variable domain (rest looked up from reference TRBV5-1 and TRBJ2-1): KAGVTQTPRYLIKTRGQQVTLSCSPISGHRSVSWYQQTPGQGLQFLFEYFSETQRNKGNFPGRFSGRQFSNSRSEMNVSTLELGDSALYLCASNRKTGAIYNEQFFGPGTRLTVL.

In nucleotides, the CDR3 is TGTGCCAGCAGCCAAGACCCCCGGACCCAGTACTTC. Protein sequence: CASSQDPRTQYF. V usage is TRBV3-1 (or the pseudogene TRBV3-2) and J usage is TRBJ2-5, with unresolved D. Germline loops: CDR1 LGHDT, CDR2 YNNKEL (reference sequence). The V gene lost 0 bases and the J gene lost 7 bases, with 6 bases spanning the gap. CDR3 length: 12 residues.

This clone showed up just once. The CDR3 coding sequence is TGTGCCAGCAGTTACATAGACACTGAAGCTTTCTTT. Translating gives CASSYIDTEAFF. The chain joins TRBV6-5 to TRBJ1-1; D uncertain. Trimming took 2 bases from V and 3 from J, leaving 4 bases between them. Germline CDR1 is MNHEY and CDR2 is SVGAGI. There are 12 residues in the CDR3.

The CDR3: CASSDKRENEQYF. The DNA for the CDR3 is TGTGCCAGCAGCGACAAGCGGGAGAACGAGCAGTACTTC. The chain uses TRBV7-9 and TRBJ2-7; TRBD2 matches 8 bases. The germline V gene has CDR1 SEHNR and CDR2 FQNEAQ (reference sequence). The CDR3 runs 13 residues. V was pared by 5 bases and J by 5 bases, with 5 bases of the junction left unmatched.

This chain connects TRBV19 to TRBJ2-7; 7 positions agree with TRBD1. CDR3 length: 16 amino acids. The ends lost 5 bases at V and 1 base at J; junction bases unmatched: 11. Germline lookup yields CDR1 LNHDA and CDR2 SQIVND (reference sequence). This CDR3 reads CASSVNRDRYSYEQYF. In DNA, the CDR3 is TGTGCCAGTAGTGTAAACCGGGACAGATATTCCTACGAGCAGTACTTC.

This chain links TRBV24-1 with TRBJ2-1; the match to TRBD2 covers 7 bases. Germline CDR1 and CDR2: KGHDR and SFDVKD. The CDR3 covers 14 residues. The ends lost 3 bases at V and 6 bases at J; junction bases unmatched: 4. The CDR3 sequence is CATSDPLASNEQFF. The CDR3 DNA reads as TGTGCCACCAGTGATCCACTAGCGAGCAATGAGCAGTTCTTC.

In DNA form, the CDR3 reads TGCGCCAGCAGCCAAGACACAGGAAACACCATATATTTT. Translation: CASSQDTGNTIYF. V gene TRBV4-3 combines with J gene TRBJ1-3; D is unresolved. The CDR3 length is 13 residues. With 0 bases removed from V and 4 bases from J, the gap between germline ends came to 4 bases. The germline gives CDR1 LGHNA, CDR2 YSLEER.

V is TRBV7-9 and J is TRBJ2-7; possibly TRBD1 for D (5 bases). The CDR3 length is 14 residues. Germline CDR1 reads SEHNR; CDR2 reads FQNEAQ (reference sequence). V dropped 5 bases and J dropped 2 bases, with 13 bases sitting between them. The CDR3 region has the DNA TGTGCCAGCAGCACAGACAGTGGACCCTACGAGCAGTACTTC. It yields the protein CASSTDSGPYEQYF.

The rearrangement links TRBV6-5 to TRBJ2-6; 7 bases line up with TRBD1. The trim removed 0 bases at V and 2 bases at J, leaving 1 base unmatched. CDR3 length equals 16 residues. Germline-derived CDR1 and CDR2 are MNHEY and SVGAGI. CDR3 region: CASSYSGQAGANVLTF. DNA for the CDR3: TGTGCCAGCAGTTACTCCGGACAGGCTGGGGCCAACGTCCTGACTTTC.

This sequence joins TRBV10-3 and TRBJ2-3; D is unresolved. The CDR3 consists of 12 residues. With 5 bases removed from V and 3 bases from J, the gap between germline ends came to 6 bases. Germline V gives CDR1 ENHRY, CDR2 SYGVKD. The CDR3 here is CAISPMTDTQYF. CDR3 DNA: TGTGCCATCAGTCCTATGACAGATACGCAGTATTTT.

The chain uses TRBV7-3 and TRBJ1-5, with 7 positions matching TRBD1. Per germline, CDR1 SGHTA and CDR2 FQGTGA. The V and J ends lost 5 bases and 5 bases, in that order; junction bases with no gene match: 3. This CDR3 has 13 residues. The CDR3 DNA is TGTGCCAGCAGCCCTGACAGGGATCAGCCCCAGCATTTT. Protein product: CASSPDRDQPQHF.

The chain has TRBV30 and TRBJ2-2; 8 bases fit TRBD2. J gave up 6 bases and V 2 bases, and 8 bases lay outside the gene matches. Germline loops: CDR1 GTSNPN, CDR2 SVGIG (reference sequence). The CDR3 has 15 residues. The DNA for the CDR3 is TGTGCCTGGAGTTCCTCGGGAGGGCCTTCCGGGGAGCTGTTTTTT. Translated, it gives CAWSSSGGPSGELFF.

This chain connects TRBV7-2 to TRBJ2-7, with D maybe TRBD1 (6 bases). CDR1 and CDR2 from the germline V gene are SGHTA and FQGNSA. Between the trimmed V and J ends, which lost 5 bases and 2 bases, there was a span of 10 bases. The CDR3 consists of 13 residues. CDR3 sequence reads: CASSRTETYEQYF. In DNA form, the CDR3 reads TGTGCCAGCAGCCGGACAGAGACCTACGAGCAGTACTTC.

The chain employs TRBV4-1 and TRBJ2-7; 11 bases are shared with TRBD2. Trimming cost V 1 base and J 2 bases; bases outside gene matches: 1. Germline V gene data show CDR1 as MGHRA and CDR2 as YSYEKL. This CDR3 comprises 15 residues. The CDR3 DNA reads as TGCGCCAGCAGCCAAGCACTAGCGGGAGCCTACGAGCAGTACTTC. It translates to CASSQALAGAYEQYF.

V and J are TRBV7-2 and TRBJ1-5; D is ambiguous. The CDR3 runs to 17 residues. In germline, CDR1 is SGHTA, CDR2 FQGNSA. V lost 4 bases, J lost 0 bases, and 16 bases lay in between. Here the CDR3 reads CASSSSQVYNSNQPQHF. The DNA for the CDR3 is TGTGCCAGCAGCTCGTCCCAGGTTTACAATAGCAATCAGCCCCAGCATTTT.

The V call is TRBV5-6, the J call TRBJ1-4; D possibly corresponds to TRBD1 (6 bases). The ends were cut back, 4 bases at V and 7 bases at J, with 17 bases in the middle. In germline, CDR1 is SGHDT, CDR2 YYEEEE. This CDR3 is 15 amino acids long. CDR3 DNA: TGTGCCAGCAGCGGGTTGGGGGCGGTGAGTGAAAAACTGTTTTTT. Its protein product is CASSGLGAVSEKLFF.

This clone came up a few times. The rearrangement uses TRBV27 and TRBJ2-2; D is perhaps TRBD1 (6 bases). The germline V and J ends were trimmed by 4 bases and 4 bases, with 16 bases remaining between them. Germline V gene data show CDR1 as MNHEY and CDR2 as SMNVEV (reference sequence). The CDR3 is 16 residues long. The CDR3 DNA is TGTGCCAGCAGTTCATGGGGGCCCCGTAGCACCGGGGAGCTGTTTTTT. It translates to CASSSWGPRSTGELFF.

CDR3 coding DNA: TGTGCCAGCAGCCCAGGGGGCTCGGGCACAGATACGCAGTATTTT. Translation gives CASSPGGSGTDTQYF. The genes are TRBV28 and TRBJ2-3; TRBD1 aligns across 8 bases. The CDR3 extends over 15 amino acids. The V segment lost 6 bases and the J segment 1 base; nucleotides outside the gene matches: 6. Germline V lookup: CDR1 MDHEN, CDR2 SYDVKM. Filled out from reference TRBV28 and TRBJ2-3, the complete variable domain reads DVKVTQSSRYLVKRTGEKVFLECVQDMDHENMFWYRQDPGLGLRLIYFSYDVKMKEKGDIPEGYSVSREKKERFSLILESASTNQTSMYLCASSPGGSGTDTQYFGPGTRLTVL.

The chain has TRBV6-5 and TRBJ1-3; a possible D gene is TRBD1 (5 bases). Trimming took off 6 bases at V and 2 bases at J, with 8 bases between the two ends. The CDR3 is made up of 13 amino acids. Per germline, CDR1 MNHEY and CDR2 SVGAGI. The CDR3 bases are TGTGCCAGCAGGGGGGGGACTGGAAACACCATATATTTT. Translation: CASRGGTGNTIYF.